Listed below are T cell receptor beta chains from one sample, sequenced in a study of T cells after yellow fever vaccination. TCRdb analysed the 5' RACE reads with MiXCR anew, one entry per CDR3 protein. The data contain 350,000 to 450,000 distinct CDR3 sequences, around a sixth of them singletons. The sequencing used PBMCs, collected before the yellow fever booster vaccination. All receptors come from a man younger than 35 who received the YFV17D yellow fever vaccine. The conserved cysteine and the conserved F or W are not part of the CDR3 here. The order of the fields is clone size, J gene, V gene, CDR3 protein. Clone size appears in some rows only: once, few, many, or a class for an expanded clone.

abundance: -
j_gene: TRBJ1-6
v_gene: TRBV20-1
CDR3aa: SASWGAGDNSPLH

abundance: many
j_gene: TRBJ2-5
v_gene: TRBV11-2
CDR3aa: ASSLQIEETQY

abundance: -
j_gene: TRBJ2-3
v_gene: TRBV29-1
CDR3aa: SVVGGAATEGTDTQY

abundance: once
j_gene: TRBJ1-2
v_gene: TRBV7-9
CDR3aa: ASSLYSDGYT

abundance: -
j_gene: TRBJ1-3
v_gene: TRBV7-9
CDR3aa: ASSPNRRVYSGNTIY

abundance: -
j_gene: TRBJ2-1
v_gene: TRBV20-1
CDR3aa: SARIPSDNEQF

abundance: -
j_gene: TRBJ2-4
v_gene: TRBV9
CDR3aa: ASSVVASGGPGNIQY

abundance: -
j_gene: TRBJ2-6
v_gene: TRBV9
CDR3aa: ASSVIGGGGANVLT

abundance: few
j_gene: TRBJ2-6
v_gene: TRBV7-8
CDR3aa: ASSPGQGLSGANVLT

abundance: many
j_gene: TRBJ2-1
v_gene: TRBV12-3/TRBV12-4
CDR3aa: ASRQPAYNEQF

abundance: -
j_gene: TRBJ2-5
v_gene: TRBV7-9
CDR3aa: ASRGDSETQY

abundance: few
j_gene: TRBJ1-3
v_gene: TRBV4-1
CDR3aa: ASSLRPVAGNTIY

abundance: few
j_gene: TRBJ2-1
v_gene: TRBV10-3
CDR3aa: AISESTSANEQF

abundance: -
j_gene: TRBJ2-1
v_gene: TRBV6-5
CDR3aa: ASSSRRISYNEQF

abundance: few
j_gene: TRBJ1-3
v_gene: TRBV20-1
CDR3aa: SARQGVWSGNTIY

abundance: -
j_gene: TRBJ1-2
v_gene: TRBV15
CDR3aa: ATSNPPRGIYGYT

abundance: few
j_gene: TRBJ2-2
v_gene: TRBV5-5
CDR3aa: ASSRLGQGIGELF

abundance: few
j_gene: TRBJ2-2
v_gene: TRBV5-1
CDR3aa: ASSLGNDGELF

abundance: few
j_gene: TRBJ2-3
v_gene: TRBV7-2
CDR3aa: ASSLLAGGPRTDTQY

abundance: -
j_gene: TRBJ2-1
v_gene: TRBV9
CDR3aa: ASSVSGPATNEQF

abundance: few
j_gene: TRBJ2-5
v_gene: TRBV12-3/TRBV12-4
CDR3aa: ASSFGLAGTQETQY

abundance: -
j_gene: TRBJ2-1
v_gene: TRBV18
CDR3aa: ASSPPKGDKGYNEQF

abundance: few
j_gene: TRBJ1-5
v_gene: TRBV4-1
CDR3aa: ASSHAENGGQPQH

abundance: few
j_gene: TRBJ2-1
v_gene: TRBV30
CDR3aa: AWSQGGIQDEQF

abundance: -
j_gene: TRBJ2-3
v_gene: TRBV12-3/TRBV12-4
CDR3aa: ATGRGTQY

abundance: few
j_gene: TRBJ2-3
v_gene: TRBV27
CDR3aa: ASSLRAGGKTDTQY

abundance: -
j_gene: TRBJ1-2
v_gene: TRBV7-9
CDR3aa: ASSVDSSGDGYT

abundance: few
j_gene: TRBJ1-2
v_gene: TRBV2
CDR3aa: ASSVRTGET

abundance: -
j_gene: TRBJ1-6
v_gene: TRBV12-3/TRBV12-4
CDR3aa: ASSSVDSPLH

abundance: -
j_gene: TRBJ1-2
v_gene: TRBV9
CDR3aa: ASSPKGGASYGYT

abundance: few
j_gene: TRBJ1-1
v_gene: TRBV2
CDR3aa: AGTGEEFTEAF

abundance: -
j_gene: TRBJ1-5
v_gene: TRBV24-1
CDR3aa: ATSDPRGGSNQPQH

abundance: few
j_gene: TRBJ2-1
v_gene: TRBV29-1
CDR3aa: SVEALGQSYNEQF

abundance: -
j_gene: TRBJ1-6
v_gene: TRBV5-1
CDR3aa: ASTWGGFSPLH

abundance: few
j_gene: TRBJ2-1
v_gene: TRBV20-1
CDR3aa: RASGSSHEQF

abundance: -
j_gene: TRBJ1-2
v_gene: TRBV4-3
CDR3aa: ASSQEVQGSNYGYT

abundance: few
j_gene: TRBJ2-7
v_gene: TRBV6-2/TRBV6-3
CDR3aa: ASRRTGTGLEQY

abundance: few
j_gene: TRBJ2-2
v_gene: TRBV4-1
CDR3aa: ASSQAGIRGGELF

abundance: -
j_gene: TRBJ2-1
v_gene: TRBV6-5
CDR3aa: ASSWRGTLEYEQF

abundance: -
j_gene: TRBJ2-3
v_gene: TRBV10-3
CDR3aa: AISDGRTSN

abundance: -
j_gene: TRBJ2-2
v_gene: TRBV5-1
CDR3aa: ASSLRALNTGELF

abundance: few
j_gene: TRBJ2-1
v_gene: TRBV7-2
CDR3aa: ASSLERGGYEQF

abundance: few
j_gene: TRBJ2-3
v_gene: TRBV6-6
CDR3aa: ASWATDTQY

abundance: few
j_gene: TRBJ2-2
v_gene: TRBV7-9
CDR3aa: ASSLWGNTGELF

abundance: -
j_gene: TRBJ1-1
v_gene: TRBV27
CDR3aa: ASRAANTEAF

abundance: few
j_gene: TRBJ2-3
v_gene: TRBV4-1
CDR3aa: ASNRGQGTDTQY

abundance: -
j_gene: TRBJ2-5
v_gene: TRBV11-1
CDR3aa: ASSSPGQPKETQY

abundance: -
j_gene: TRBJ1-1
v_gene: TRBV7-9
CDR3aa: ASSLGAGYVYTEAF